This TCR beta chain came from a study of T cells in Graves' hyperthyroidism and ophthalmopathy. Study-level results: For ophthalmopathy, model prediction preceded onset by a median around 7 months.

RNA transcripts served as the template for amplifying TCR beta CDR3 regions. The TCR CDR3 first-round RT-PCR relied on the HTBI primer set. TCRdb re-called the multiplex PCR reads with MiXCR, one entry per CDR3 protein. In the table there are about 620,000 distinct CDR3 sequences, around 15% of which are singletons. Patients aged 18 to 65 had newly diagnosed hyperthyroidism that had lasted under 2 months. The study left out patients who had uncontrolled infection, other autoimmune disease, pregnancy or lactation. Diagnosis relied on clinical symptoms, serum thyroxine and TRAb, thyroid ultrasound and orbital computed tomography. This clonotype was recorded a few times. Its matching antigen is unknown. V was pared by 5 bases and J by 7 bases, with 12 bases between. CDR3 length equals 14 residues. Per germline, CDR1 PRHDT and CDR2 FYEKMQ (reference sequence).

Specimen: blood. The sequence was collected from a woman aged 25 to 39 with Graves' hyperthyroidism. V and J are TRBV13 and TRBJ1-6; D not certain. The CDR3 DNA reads TGTGCCAGCAGCCTAGATAACGGGAATTCACCCCTCCACTTT. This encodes CASSLDNGNSPLHF.